Presented here are 32 T cell receptor beta chains from one specimen sequenced in a study of metastatic and nonmetastatic thyroid tumors. With MiXCR, TCRdb reprocessed the PCR reads. In the table there are 14,000 to 15,000 clones, 20% to 25% of which are singletons. There were no patients who had received any treatment before thyroid surgery. Sequencing used tumor tissue. These receptors all come from a female donor with papillary thyroid cancer or a benign thyroid nodule (not recorded which). Some clones in this sample may be carry-over from other donors' samples.

This clone was seen ten or more times. The chain combines TRBV7-3 with TRBJ2-7; the D gene is possibly TRBD1 (5 bases). Trimming left V 2 bases short and J 3 bases short, with 8 bases between. Germline V lookup: CDR1 SGHTA, CDR2 FQGTGA. CDR3 size: 13 residues. This chain's CDR3 is CASSLSGNYEQYF. The CDR3 DNA reads TGTGCCAGCAGCTTATCAGGGAACTACGAGCAGTACTTC.

Note on this clone: A junction boundary mismatches the germline segment, possibly from a read error. The gene calls are TRBV29-1 and TRBJ2-7; D may be TRBD2 (6 bases). CDR1 and CDR2 from the germline V gene are SQVTM and ANQGSEA. CDR3 length equals 14 residues. CDR3 protein: CRARRDWSSYGQYF. As DNA, the CDR3 is TGCAGAGCCCGCCGGGACTGGAGCTCCTACGGGCAGTACTTC.

Within the sample, this clone is medium-sized. The genes are TRBV19 and TRBJ1-6; 8 bases agree with TRBD1. The CDR3 is 14 amino acids. CDR1 and CDR2 (germline): LNHDA, SQIVND (reference sequence). Trimming at V came to 5 bases and at J to 7 bases, leaving 4 bases not matched to a gene. The CDR3 nucleotides read TGTGCCAGTAGTGAACGGACAGGGAATTCACCCCTCCACTTT. It codes for CASSERTGNSPLHF. Variable domain in full (rest from reference TRBV19 and TRBJ1-6): DGGITQSPKYLFRKEGQNVTLSCEQNLNHDAMYWYRQDPGQGLRLIYYSQIVNDFQKGDIAEGYSVSREKKESFPLTVTSAQKNPTAFYLCASSERTGNSPLHFGNGTRLTVT.

This clone was counted a few times. This chain joins TRBV4-2 and TRBJ2-1; D not resolved. The CDR3 loop spans 15 amino acids. The V end lost 1 base, the J end lost 4 bases, and 11 bases lay between the germline ends. Germline assignment: CDR1 LGHNA and CDR2 YNFKEQ. Here the CDR3 reads CASSQAAGRYNEQFF. CDR3 DNA sequence: TGTGCCAGCAGCCAAGCCGCCGGGCGGTACAATGAGCAGTTCTTC.

This clone was seen repeatedly, ten times or more. This chain uses TRBV3-1 with TRBJ1-1; D gene unclear. Looked up from germline, CDR1 is LGHDT and CDR2 is YNNKEL (reference sequence). Deletions cut 4 bases from V and 5 bases from J, with 11 bases between. The CDR3 loop spans 13 amino acids. The CDR3 nucleotides read TGTGCCAGCAGCCTGGGGATAAGTACTGAAGCTTTCTTT. Its translation is CASSLGISTEAFF.

This clone qualifies as medium-sized. This chain links TRBV6-1 with TRBJ2-7; D is undetermined. The CDR3 is 11 amino acids. Trimming left V 7 bases short and J 5 bases short, with 9 bases between. Germline V gene data show CDR1 as MNHNS and CDR2 as SASEGT. The chain's CDR3 is CASILGDEQYF. CDR3 coding DNA: TGTGCCAGCATCCTCGGTGACGAGCAGTACTTC.

This clone was seen ten or more times. This clone may be a read error of a much larger clone one base away. This rearrangement joins TRBV3-1 to TRBJ2-7, with 9 bases fitting TRBD1. The CDR3 is 16 residues long. In germline, CDR1 is LGHDT, CDR2 YNNKEL (reference sequence). The CDR3 DNA reads TGTGCCAACAGCCAAGGATGGGGACAGGGAGCCTACGAGCAGTACTTC. Translating gives CANSQGWGQGAYEQYF.

J is TRBJ1-4 and V is TRBV20-1, with a weak D call TRBD1 (6 bases). The CDR3 contains 13 residues. Between the trimmed V and J ends, which lost 5 bases and 2 bases, there was a span of 9 bases. Germline loops: CDR1 DFQATT, CDR2 SNEGSKA (reference sequence). Here the CDR3 reads CSAVGGTNEKLFF. The CDR3 DNA sequence: TGCAGTGCTGTGGGGGGCACTAATGAAAAACTGTTTTTT.

This clone was seen at least ten times. The rearrangement links TRBV20-1 to TRBJ2-2; D is unresolved. Trimming shortened V by 0 bases and J by 8 bases, and 7 bases separated the two germline ends. The CDR3 has 12 residues. CDR1 DFQATT and CDR2 SNEGSKA come from the germline V gene (reference sequence). CDR3 nucleotides: TGCAGTGCTAGAGATCCCGGGGGGGAGCTGTTTTTT. Its translation: CSARDPGGELFF.

In its sample, this clone is large (0.1 to 1%). The chain joins TRBV5-1 to TRBJ2-7, with TRBD2 identical over 9 bases. The CDR3 length is 18 residues. CDR1 is SGHRS, CDR2 YFSETQ, per germline. Trimming took 3 bases from V and 1 from J; bases not matched to a gene: 14. CDR3 protein: CASSSYGGRAGRSYEQYF. The CDR3 bases are TGCGCCAGCAGCTCATATGGCGGGAGGGCCGGGAGGTCCTACGAGCAGTACTTC.

This clone was observed at least ten times. The V gene is TRBV7-9, the J gene TRBJ1-2; D not certain. The germline CDR1 and CDR2 sequences are SEHNR and FQNEAQ (reference sequence). Between the trimmed V and J ends, which lost 5 bases and 6 bases, there was a span of 7 bases. The CDR3 length is 11 residues. CDR3 in amino acids: CASSRSDGYTF. CDR3 in DNA: TGTGCCAGCAGCCGGTCAGATGGCTACACCTTC.

For this clone: A much larger clone differs from this one at a single base, so this may be a read error. V gene TRBV20-1 combines with J gene TRBJ2-1; TRBD2 is a possible D gene (6 bases). The V gene's germline CDR1 is DFQATT and CDR2 SNEGSKA (reference sequence). V was clipped by 2 bases and J by 8 bases, with 13 bases between them. This CDR3 has 13 amino acids. DNA of the CDR3: TGCAGTGCTAGATGGATCCGGGACTATGAGCAGTTCTTC. It encodes CSARWIRDYEQFF.

Note on this clone: Germline is not matched at one junction end, which may reflect a read error. This rearrangement joins TRBV20-1 to TRBJ1-6; D remains ambiguous. The CDR3 is made up of 14 amino acids. Per the germline V gene, CDR1 is DFQATT and CDR2 is SNEGSKA (reference sequence). CDR3 coding DNA: TGCAGTGCTAGGGGAGCGAGCGGAAATTCACCCATCCACTTT. Translated: CSARGASGNSPIHF.

The chain has TRBV20-1 and TRBJ2-3, with 8 bases aligning to TRBD2. Per the germline V gene, CDR1 is DFQATT and CDR2 is SNEGSKA (reference sequence). V shed 0 bases and J 4 bases; nucleotides not matched to a gene: 12. CDR3 size: 17 residues. This CDR3 reads CSARDWLQRELADTQYF. The CDR3 nucleotides read TGCAGTGCTAGAGATTGGTTGCAGCGGGAGCTCGCAGATACGCAGTATTTT.

The V call is TRBV28, the J call TRBJ1-2; 7 nucleotides align to TRBD1. Losses at the gene ends were 6 bases for V and 4 bases for J; bases not matched to a gene: 8. From germline, CDR1 is MDHEN and CDR2 SYDVKM. This CDR3 has 14 residues. The CDR3 DNA sequence: TGTGCCAGCAGCATATCGACAGGGAGCTATGGCTACACCTTC. Protein sequence: CASSISTGSYGYTF.

This clone was counted ten times or more. This chain connects TRBV7-2 to TRBJ1-5; no reliable D call. The V end lost 5 bases, the J end lost 2 bases, and 10 bases lay between the germline ends. The CDR3 consists of 14 residues. CDR1 is SGHTA and CDR2 is FQGNSA in the germline V gene. CDR3 coding DNA: TGTGCCAGCAGCGTCGTGGGAGGCAATCAGCCCCAGCATTTT. Translated, it gives CASSVVGGNQPQHF.

For this clone: The junction shows a germline mismatch at one end, possibly a read error. The chain combines TRBV5-1 with TRBJ2-3; 11 bases align to TRBD2. Germline V CDR1 and CDR2: SGHRS, YFSETQ. The CDR3 consists of 16 residues. DNA for the CDR3: TGCTCCAGCGGCCCCGGACTAGCGGGTTCCACAGATACGCAGTATTTT. Translation gives CSSGPGLAGSTDTQYF.

V gene TRBV18 combines with J gene TRBJ2-6; D might be TRBD1 (5 bases). From germline, CDR1 is KGHSH and CDR2 LQKENI. V was shortened by 5 bases and J by 0 bases, with 11 bases between the two germline ends. The CDR3 runs to 16 residues. The CDR3 DNA follows: TGTGCCAGCTCATATGGACACCTCTCTGGGGCCAACGTCCTGACTTTC. The encoded protein is CASSYGHLSGANVLTF.

This clone rates as medium-sized. The gene calls are TRBV5-1 and TRBJ2-5, with D perhaps matching TRBD1 (5 bases). Between the trimmed V and J ends, which lost 5 bases and 5 bases, there was a span of 16 bases. This CDR3 is 14 amino acids long. CDR1 is SGHRS, CDR2 YFSETQ, per germline. CDR3 DNA: TGCGCCAGCAGGTCTCAGGGATCGTGGGAGACCCAGTACTTC. This encodes CASRSQGSWETQYF. The whole variable domain, filled in from reference TRBV5-1 and TRBJ2-5, reads KAGVTQTPRYLIKTRGQQVTLSCSPISGHRSVSWYQQTPGQGLQFLFEYFSETQRNKGNFPGRFSGRQFSNSRSEMNVSTLELGDSALYLCASRSQGSWETQYFGPGTRLLVL.

A note on this clone: A read error may account for a junction end that differs from germline. The chain couples TRBV6-5 to TRBJ2-7; TRBD1 matches 8 bases. Looked up from germline, CDR1 is MNHEY and CDR2 is SVGAGI. This CDR3 has 16 amino acids. The CDR3 reads CAISYSGCRQGYEQYF. As DNA, the CDR3 is TGTGCCATCAGTTACTCAGGCTGTAGACAGGGGTACGAGCAGTACTTC.

This clone was recorded at least ten times. A much larger clone differs by one base, so this may be a read error. This is likely a read error, given that the CDR3 carries no conserved phenylalanine or tryptophan at its end. The chain uses TRBV6-4 and TRBJ2-1; 9 nucleotides agree with TRBD2. There are 15 residues in the CDR3. Germline V gene sequence: CDR1 MRHNA, CDR2 SNTAGT. The J segment lost 4 bases and the V segment lost 0 bases, leaving 1 base of the junction unmatched. This CDR3 reads CASSDSSGSYNEQFS. CDR3 in DNA: TGTGCCAGCAGTGACTCTAGCGGGAGTTACAATGAGCAGTTCTCC.

This clone was counted many times. It may be a read error: a sequence one base away is much more abundant. The chain is built from TRBV6-1 and TRBJ2-3, with 9 bases lining up with TRBD2. CDR3 length: 17 amino acids. With V trimmed by 4 bases and J by 3 bases, 11 bases remained unmatched. The germline CDR1 and CDR2 sequences are MNHNS and SASEGT. CDR3 coding DNA: TGTGCCAGCAGTGGAGGATTCGCGGGAGGGCCTACAGATACGCAGTATTTT. Protein product: CASSGGFAGGPTDTQYF.

The rearrangement uses TRBV5-1 and TRBJ1-1, with 7 bases aligning to TRBD1. Unmatched junction bases numbered 3, after V lost 3 bases and J lost 1 base. The germline CDR1 and CDR2 sequences are SGHRS and YFSETQ. There are 14 residues in the CDR3. The CDR3 loop is CASSSGTANTEAFF. The CDR3 DNA sequence: TGCGCCAGCAGCTCCGGGACAGCGAACACTGAAGCTTTCTTT. The variable domain in full, with the rest retrieved from reference TRBV5-1 and TRBJ1-1, is KAGVTQTPRYLIKTRGQQVTLSCSPISGHRSVSWYQQTPGQGLQFLFEYFSETQRNKGNFPGRFSGRQFSNSRSEMNVSTLELGDSALYLCASSSGTANTEAFFGQGTRLTVV.

This clone was observed at least ten times. V is TRBV3-1 and J is TRBJ1-1, with 7 bases identical to TRBD1. Germline CDR1 is LGHDT and CDR2 is YNNKEL (reference sequence). This CDR3 spans 15 amino acids. V lost 4 bases to trimming and J lost 5 bases; unmatched junction nucleotides: 10. CDR3 in amino acids: CASSPRGLGSTEAFF. The CDR3 DNA sequence: TGTGCCAGCAGCCCGAGGGGGCTCGGGTCGACTGAAGCTTTCTTT.

The V gene is TRBV20-1, the J gene TRBJ2-6; D possibly uses TRBD1 or TRBD2 (6 bases each). The CDR3 totals 18 residues. The V gene lost 2 bases and the J gene lost 4 bases, with 21 bases spanning the gap. CDR1 is DFQATT and CDR2 is SNEGSKA in the germline V gene (reference sequence). The CDR3 nucleotides are TGCAGTGCTAGAATGGGCGGACAGTGTGGGAGGGGGGCCAACGTCCTGACTTTC. The encoded protein is CSARMGGQCGRGANVLTF.

This clone has only a few counts. The chain has TRBV18 and TRBJ1-2; 8 nucleotides line up with TRBD1. The CDR3 consists of 12 residues. Losses at the gene ends were 6 bases for V and 6 bases for J; bases not matched to a gene: 3. Germline values: CDR1 KGHSH, CDR2 LQKENI. The CDR3 DNA reads as TGTGCCAGCTCCGGGACAGGCGATGGCTACACCTTC. Its protein is CASSGTGDGYTF.

This clone was detected ten times or more. J is TRBJ2-7 and V is TRBV5-1, with 11 bases fitting TRBD2. The CDR3 length is 15 residues. CDR1 and CDR2 (germline): SGHRS, YFSETQ. Trimming took 2 bases from V and 4 from J; bases not matched to a gene: 5. The CDR3 reads CASSLTSGGLYEQYF. Written as DNA, the CDR3 is TGCGCCAGCAGCTTAACTAGCGGGGGACTTTACGAGCAGTACTTC.

The table lists this clone with a few counts. The J gene is TRBJ2-3, the V gene TRBV27; D is unresolved. V lost 2 bases and J 6 bases, leaving 12 bases between the germline ends. CDR1 and CDR2 (germline): MNHEY, SMNVEV (reference sequence). This CDR3 contains 14 residues. The CDR3 spells CASSLKLARDTQYF. The CDR3, as DNA: TGTGCCAGCAGTTTAAAGTTGGCGCGGGATACGCAGTATTTT.

On this clone: One junction end does not reproduce the germline sequence, and a read error may be involved. The chain uses TRBV7-9 and TRBJ2-1; D is undetermined. CDR1 and CDR2 (germline): SEHNR, FQNEAQ (reference sequence). This CDR3 is built from 14 residues. The CDR3 nucleotides are TGTGCCAGCGGCTTTTCGACGAGAAACAATAAGCAGTTCTTC. This gives the protein CASGFSTRNNKQFF.

This clone was detected many times. The genes are TRBV28 and TRBJ2-7; a weak D match, TRBD2 (5 bases). CDR3 length equals 15 residues. Germline assignment: CDR1 MDHEN and CDR2 SYDVKM. Deletions cut 6 bases from V and 2 bases from J, with 17 bases between. CDR3 in DNA: TGTGCCAGCAGCCCCTCCGAGGAGGACCCCTACGAGCAGTACTTC. As protein: CASSPSEEDPYEQYF.

This clone has only a few counts. This chain uses TRBV6-1 with TRBJ2-5; D might be TRBD1 (6 bases). The germline V gene encodes CDR1 MNHNS and CDR2 SASEGT. V lost 4 bases and J lost 1, with 7 bases in between. CDR3 length equals 13 residues. CDR3 coding DNA: TGTGCCAGCAGTGTGACAGGCCAAGAGACCCAGTACTTC. This gives the protein CASSVTGQETQYF.

To note about this clone: The junction does not match germline at one end; this may be a read error. V usage is TRBV7-3 and J usage is TRBJ2-1; D call uncertain. CDR1 and CDR2 (germline): SGHTA, FQGTGA. This CDR3 has 14 amino acids. The CDR3: CSSSLTHSDNEQFF. The CDR3 DNA sequence: TGTTCCAGCAGCTTAACTCACAGCGACAATGAGCAGTTCTTC.